One and the same sample provided the 9 T cell receptor beta chains below, sequenced in a study of blood T cells in healthy people across ages. The use of a sample-barcoded 5' primer and a J-beta primer mix characterized a second PCR of roughly 6 to 11 cycles. TCRdb called the 5' RACE reads again in MiXCR, with one record for every CDR3 protein. The data contain fewer than 1,000,000 distinct CDR3 sequences, around 45% of them seen just once; the ten biggest clones take up about a fifth. Sequencing was done on a sample of blood. The source of these receptors is a man aged 55 to 70 in good health.

This chain connects TRBV20-1 to TRBJ2-1; D perhaps matches TRBD2 (6 bases). The CDR3 loop spans 16 amino acids. Germline V gene lookup returns CDR1 DFQATT and CDR2 SNEGSKA (reference sequence). V was shortened by 0 bases and J by 0 bases, with 12 bases between the two germline ends. The CDR3 DNA sequence: TGCAGTGCTAGAGATTCCGGGGGAAGCTCCTACAATGAGCAGTTCTTC. This encodes CSARDSGGSSYNEQFF.

The chain joins TRBV2 to TRBJ1-1; 9 bases are shared with TRBD1. This CDR3 is 13 amino acids long. V lost 6 bases and J lost 4; bases outside the gene matches: 3. Germline CDR1 and CDR2: SNHLY and FYNNEI. The chain's CDR3 is CASRATGGTEAFF. In nucleotides, the CDR3 is TGTGCCAGCAGGGCGACAGGGGGCACTGAAGCTTTCTTT.

This chain links TRBV18 with TRBJ1-1, with D tentatively TRBD1 (5 bases). The germline V gene encodes CDR1 KGHSH and CDR2 LQKENI. The CDR3 covers 14 residues. Trimming removed 1 base at V and 5 bases at J, with 11 bases between. The CDR3 is CASSPQGTGTEAFF. Written as DNA, the CDR3 is TGTGCCAGCTCACCACAGGGGACGGGAACTGAAGCTTTCTTT.

This clonotype was observed once. This rearrangement joins TRBV19 to TRBJ2-3; 9 bases match TRBD1. The V gene end was trimmed by 3 bases and the J gene end by 3 bases; junction bases not matched to a gene: 4. Germline lookup yields CDR1 LNHDA and CDR2 SQIVND (reference sequence). The CDR3 length is 15 residues. The CDR3 region is CASSMGQGKTDTQYF. In DNA form, the CDR3 reads TGTGCCAGTAGTATGGGACAGGGAAAGACAGATACGCAGTATTTT.

V gene TRBV5-8 combines with J gene TRBJ1-5, with D possibly TRBD1 on 5 matching bases. The CDR3 totals 15 residues. V lost 6 bases and J lost 3, with 16 bases in between. The germline CDR1 and CDR2 sequences are SGHTS and YDEGEE. This CDR3 is CASTGGGALNQPQHF. In DNA, the CDR3 is TGTGCCAGCACCGGTGGCGGGGCCCTCAATCAGCCCCAGCATTTT. The full variable domain, with the rest looked up from reference TRBV5-8 and TRBJ1-5, is EAGVTQSPTHLIKTRGQQATLRCSPISGHTSVYWYQQALGLGLQFLLWYDEGEERNRGNFPPRFSGRQFPNYSSELNVNALELEDSALYLCASTGGGALNQPQHFGDGTRLSIL.

Many counts were recorded for this clonotype. The rearrangement uses TRBV6-1 and TRBJ2-6; TRBD1 aligns across 8 bases. Germline-derived CDR1 and CDR2 are MNHNS and SASEGT. The CDR3 contains 15 residues. V was clipped by 6 bases and J by 2 bases; unmatched bases: 3. The CDR3 DNA reads TGTGCCAGCAGCCCCAGGGGGCCTGGGGCCAACGTCCTGACTTTC. Translating gives CASSPRGPGANVLTF.

Note on this clonotype: One end of the junction fails to match germline, which may point to a read error. The CDR3 reads CAGSLPGQEAFF. The CDR3 region has the DNA TGTGCCGGCAGCTTACCGGGACAGGAAGCTTTCTTT. The chain joins TRBV7-9 to TRBJ1-1; 7 bases line up with TRBD1. The germline V gene has CDR1 SEHNR and CDR2 FQNEAQ (reference sequence). The CDR3 runs to 12 residues.

This clonotype was found many times. The junction differs from germline at one of its ends, possibly a read error. The chain joins TRBV5-1 to TRBJ2-5, with TRBD1 identical over 7 bases. There are 14 residues in the CDR3. CDR1 SGHRS and CDR2 YFSETQ come from the germline V gene. CDR3 sequence: CASSLTGPRETQYF. The CDR3 DNA reads TGTGCCAGCAGCTTGACAGGGCCTAGAGAGACCCAGTACTTC. Full variable domain (remainder filled in from reference TRBV5-1 and TRBJ2-5): KAGVTQTPRYLIKTRGQQVTLSCSPISGHRSVSWYQQTPGQGLQFLFEYFSETQRNKGNFPGRFSGRQFSNSRSEMNVSTLELGDSALYLCASSLTGPRETQYFGPGTRLLVL.

This chain connects TRBV30 to TRBJ1-2; TRBD1 matches 8 bases. This CDR3 region has 15 residues. In germline, CDR1 is GTSNPN, CDR2 SVGIG (reference sequence). Trimming removed 1 base from V and 0 bases from J; junction bases left unmatched: 4. CDR3 region: CAWSGTGIANYGYTF. The CDR3 coding sequence is TGTGCCTGGAGTGGGACAGGGATAGCTAACTATGGCTACACCTTC.